This T cell receptor (beta chain) was observed in a study of T cell repertoires in cytomegalovirus infection. Study summary: The public TCR beta signatures pointed to both CMV infection and matching HLA type. Study-wide points: HLA-C-restricted CMV-specific TCR beta clonotypes prevailed in the ex vivo response.

TCRdb passed the reads through MiXCR, listing each CDR3 protein once. The sample has about 680,000 distinct CDR3 sequences, more than 20% seen once. This clonotype was picked up a small number of times. Its antigen is not known. Germline V gives CDR1 SGHTA, CDR2 FQGNSA. V dropped 1 base and J dropped 8; count of bases not matched to a gene: 7. The length of the CDR3 is 14 residues. This clonotype was sampled from a human donor in good health (CMV status not recorded). Some clones in this sample may be carry-over from other donors' samples. The sequenced material came from CD8+ T cells from PBMCs. V gene TRBV7-2 combines with J gene TRBJ1-1, with 7 bases that match TRBD1. CDR3 in DNA: TGTGCCAGCAGCTTAGTGGGACAGCGGCACGAAGCTTTCTTT. Translation: CASSLVGQRHEAFF.